By its share, the clone carrying this T cell receptor (beta chain) is medium-sized. The target antigen is unknown. The entry originates in a study of CD8+CD57+ T cells in acquired aplastic anemia. At the level of the study: Sorted CD4+ and CD8+ cells gave a mean 3.2 ug DNA, range roughly 0.19 to 30 ug. Healthy donor sequencing depth: some 10 million CD4+, approximately 12 million CD8+ reads.

Overall study findings and caveats: There were approximately 27 CD8+ CDR3 sequences that occurred in both patients and controls.

The CDR3 spans 13 residues. The germline CDR1 and CDR2 sequences are ENHRY and SYGVKD. With 4 bases removed from V and 5 bases from J, the gap between germline ends came to 11 bases. CDR3 and TCR beta VDJ profiling relied on genomic DNA as the template. Via MiXCR, TCRdb re-called the reads, giving one row per CDR3 protein. The data contain about 62,000 distinct CDR3 sequences, about 54% of them singletons. Specimen: sorted CD4+, CD8+, or CD8+CD57+ T cells (not recorded which) from PBMCs. The receptor comes from a human donor in good health, serving as a control. The J gene is TRBJ2-5, the V gene TRBV10-3, with D possibly matching TRBD2 (5 bases). The CDR3, as DNA: TGTGCCATCAGTGGGACCGGCGGGGAGACCCAGTACTTC. Translated: CAISGTGGETQYF.